This TCR beta chain emerged from a study of human T cells and chemical hapten exposure. Study-level results: Those TCRs sitting above 1 in 1000 frequency stayed the same with DPC sensitization.

Time point denoted: patch test 3, about 24 weeks after DPC sensitization. Treatment indicated: therapeutic diphenylcyclopropenone sensitization with weekly scalp DPC. TCRdb analysed the RACE reads with MiXCR anew, one entry per CDR3 protein. Of about 90,000 distinct CDR3 sequences listed, roughly a tenth were seen once; the top ten hold roughly 1%. This clonotype was observed many times. No antigen is known for it. This CDR3 is built from 15 residues. Germline-derived CDR1 and CDR2 are MDHEN and SYDVKM. The V end was cut by 3 bases, the J end by 0 bases, with 12 bases between. The V gene is TRBV28, the J gene TRBJ2-7; possible D gene TRBD2, 6 bases. Sequenced here: whole blood, sampled in connection with sensitization to the hapten diphenylcyclopropenone (DPC). This receptor was identified in a woman in her twenties or thirties with alopecia areata. Some clones in this sample may be carry-over from other donors' samples. The CDR3 DNA reads as TGTGCCAGCAGTTTGGGCGGGATGAGCTCCTACGAGCAGTACTTC. Its protein is CASSLGGMSSYEQYF.